This note documents a single T cell receptor beta chain sequence. This clone was counted a few times. This receptor's antigen is unknown. No base-level quality is on record; no much larger clone is a single base apart. CDR1 SNHLY and CDR2 FYNNEI are derived from the germline V gene. The junction carries 18 bases between V and J, which are trimmed by 6 bases and 4 bases respectively. Counted from cysteine to phenylalanine, this CDR3 has 15 amino acids. CDR3 DNA only is kept here, 45 bases in frame from base 1. These data come from a study of blood T cell repertoires in COVID-19 (TCRdb year 2020). Regarding the research as a whole: The collaborator samples originated in the United States, Italy and Spain and spanned the acute and convalescent phases of COVID-19. Deeply sampled blood TCRbeta repertoires from subjects exposed to, actively infected with, or recovered from COVID-19 were included in the dataset. Nearly every sample came with metadata listing a de-identified subject ID, COVID-19 status, age in years and sex. Where available, HLA class I and class II types were obtained from metadata supplied by the sample provider rather than from assay-based typing. The material from the prospective study consisted of cDNA or gDNA derived from T cells, B-cell-depleted T cells, or PBMCs. The repertoires were made available in a free public database intended to serve as a resource for research on the immune response to SARS-CoV-2. Samples came from the ongoing ImmuneRACE study (first 160 participants) plus 1,254 subjects from 6 global collaborators.

TCRbeta CDR3 regions were amplified from genomic DNA by means of the immunoSEQ Assay, a bias-controlled multiplex PCR. Per the original workflow: Within the assay, amplification of reference gene primers was used to estimate how many nucleated cells each sample contained. Sequence reads were collapsed and filtered to measure the absolute abundance of every unique TCRbeta CDR3 rearrangement. For each sample, productive Simpson clonality was calculated as the square root of Simpson's diversity index over productive rearrangements. Entries here come from immuneACCESS through TCRdb and include only in-frame sequences with V and J called. Some clones fail to appear in such tables; in the studies checked, an unresolved V gene covers under half of the shortfall, and the cause of the remainder is unknown. That table is the source of V, J and clone size, and D and trimming were worked out from the DNA. Recorded for this sample are some 50,000 clones; about 86% of them occurred a single time. Of the sample, about a tenth falls within the top ten clones.

Collaborating institutions collected whole blood in K2EDTA tubes following their own protocols. For TCRbeta analysis, collaborators shipped samples as frozen whole blood, isolated PBMCs, or DNA extracted from either of those sample types. Study-wide conclusions, independent of this receptor: The amount of clinical and demographic metadata varied by source and participant and was provided uncurated.

The chain joins TRBV2 to TRBJ1-2; matching of 6 bases hints at TRBD1 as the D gene. This receptor was taken from a human donor in a cohort sampled during active COVID-19. Sequenced sample: peripheral blood. The CDR3 reads as follows: CASRVQGPYTYGYTF. DNA sequence: TGTGCCAGCAGGGTACAGGGTCCGTACACCTATGGCTACACCTTC.